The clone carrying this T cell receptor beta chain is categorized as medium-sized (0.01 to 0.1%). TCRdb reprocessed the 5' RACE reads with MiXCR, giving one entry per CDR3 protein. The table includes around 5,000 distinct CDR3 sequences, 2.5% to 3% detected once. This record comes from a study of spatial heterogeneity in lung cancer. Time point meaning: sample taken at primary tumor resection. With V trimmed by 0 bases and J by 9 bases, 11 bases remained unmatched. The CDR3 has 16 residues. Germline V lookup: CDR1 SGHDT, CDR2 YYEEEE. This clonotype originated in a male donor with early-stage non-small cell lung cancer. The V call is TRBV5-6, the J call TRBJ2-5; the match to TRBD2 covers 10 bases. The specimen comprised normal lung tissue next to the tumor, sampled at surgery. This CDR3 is CASSLGSGGTRGAQYF. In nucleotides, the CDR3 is TGTGCCAGCAGCTTGGGTAGCGGGGGGACCAGAGGGGCCCAGTACTTC.